This entry is about one TCR beta chain. What it binds is not known. This CDR3 has 14 amino acids. Germline loops: CDR1 MNHNY, CDR2 SVGAGI (reference sequence). V lost 5 bases and J lost 6, with 14 bases in between. These data originate in a study of cytomegalovirus exposure and HLA in healthy donors. Study as a whole: HLA-typed donors contributed approximately 92 million unique TCRs, which were held in an early data release.

Use of 60 Vbeta and 13 Jbeta primers characterized the PCR. Clones were sequenced by immunoSEQ multiplex PCR, and TCRdb holds only the in-frame ones, with some missing. The data hold about 70,000 clones, with 60% to 65% observed a single time. Study findings and constraints: A link between a missense DCLRE1C variant and TCR beta V- and J-gene trimming emerged from a later analysis. For most TCR beta V segments, an earlier analysis put the productive rate at about 87% or about 30% of the time.

Specimen: PBMCs. The receptor comes from a man aged 25 to 45 in good health and CMV-seronegative. The chain is built from TRBV6-6 and TRBJ1-5; possible D gene TRBD1, 5 bases. CDR3 DNA sequence: TGTGCCAGCAGTACAGACAGAGAGATTCAGCCCCAGCATTTT. Translated, it gives CASSTDREIQPQHF.